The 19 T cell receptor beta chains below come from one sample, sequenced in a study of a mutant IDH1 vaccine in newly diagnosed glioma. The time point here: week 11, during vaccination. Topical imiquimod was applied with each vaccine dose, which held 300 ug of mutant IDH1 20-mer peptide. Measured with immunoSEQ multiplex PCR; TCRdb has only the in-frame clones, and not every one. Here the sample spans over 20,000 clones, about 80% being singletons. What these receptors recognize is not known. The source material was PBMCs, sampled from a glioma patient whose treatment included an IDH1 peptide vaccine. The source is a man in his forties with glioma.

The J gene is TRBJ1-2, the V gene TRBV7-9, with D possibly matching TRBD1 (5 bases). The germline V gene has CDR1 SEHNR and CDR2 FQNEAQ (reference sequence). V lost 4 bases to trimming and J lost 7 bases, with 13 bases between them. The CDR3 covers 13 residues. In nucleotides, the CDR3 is TGTGCCAGCAGCTCCCCAGGGTTAAGTGGCTACACCTTC. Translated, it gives CASSSPGLSGYTF.

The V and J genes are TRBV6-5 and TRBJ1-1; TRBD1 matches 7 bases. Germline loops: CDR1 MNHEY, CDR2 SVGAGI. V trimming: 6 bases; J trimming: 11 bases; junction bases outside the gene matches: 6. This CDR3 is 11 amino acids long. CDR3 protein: CASSQGGIAFF. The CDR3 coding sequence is TGTGCCAGCAGCCAAGGGGGCATCGCTTTCTTT.

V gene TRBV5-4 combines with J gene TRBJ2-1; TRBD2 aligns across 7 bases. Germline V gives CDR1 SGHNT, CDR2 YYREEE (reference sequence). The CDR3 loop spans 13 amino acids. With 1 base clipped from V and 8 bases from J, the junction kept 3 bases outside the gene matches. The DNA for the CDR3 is TGTGCCAGCAGCTTGTTAGGGAGGGATGAGCAGTTCTTC. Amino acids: CASSLLGRDEQFF.

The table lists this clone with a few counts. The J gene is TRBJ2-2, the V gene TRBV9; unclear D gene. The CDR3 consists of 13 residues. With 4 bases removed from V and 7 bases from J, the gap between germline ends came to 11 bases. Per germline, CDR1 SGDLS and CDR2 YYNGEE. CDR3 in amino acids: CASSLRPVGELFF. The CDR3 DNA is TGTGCCAGCAGCCTTCGGCCGGTCGGGGAGCTGTTTTTT. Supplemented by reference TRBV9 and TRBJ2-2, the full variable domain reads DSGVTQTPKHLITATGQRVTLRCSPRSGDLSVYWYQQSLDQGLQFLIQYYNGEERAKGNILERFSAQQFPDLHSELNLSSLELGDSALYFCASSLRPVGELFFGEGSRLTVL.

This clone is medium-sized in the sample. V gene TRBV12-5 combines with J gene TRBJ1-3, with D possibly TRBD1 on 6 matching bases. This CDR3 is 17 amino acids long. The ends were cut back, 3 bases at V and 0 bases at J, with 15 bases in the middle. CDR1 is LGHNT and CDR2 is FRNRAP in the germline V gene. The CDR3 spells CASGLEKTGASGNTIYF. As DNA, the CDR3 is TGTGCTAGTGGTTTAGAAAAGACGGGGGCCTCTGGAAACACCATATATTTT.

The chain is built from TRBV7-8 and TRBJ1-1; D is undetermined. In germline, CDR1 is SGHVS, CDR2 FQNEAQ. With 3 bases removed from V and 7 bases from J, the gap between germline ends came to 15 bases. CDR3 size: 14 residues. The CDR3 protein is CASSFWYPRGEAFF. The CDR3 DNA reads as TGTGCCAGCAGCTTTTGGTACCCTCGGGGTGAAGCTTTCTTT.

In nucleotides, the CDR3 is TGTGCCAGCAGCTCGCAAGGGGGCTACAATGAGCAGTTCTTC. This sequence encodes CASSSQGGYNEQFF. This chain links TRBV11-2 with TRBJ2-1; possible D gene TRBD1, 6 bases. CDR3 size: 14 residues. V shed 4 bases and J shed 3 bases, with 10 bases lying between them. CDR1 is SGHAT and CDR2 is FQNNGV in the germline V gene.

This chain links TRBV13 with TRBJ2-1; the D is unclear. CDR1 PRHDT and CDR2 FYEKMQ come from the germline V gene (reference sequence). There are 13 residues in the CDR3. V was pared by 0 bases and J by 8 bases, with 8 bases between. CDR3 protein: CASSLGANYEQFF. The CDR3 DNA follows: TGTGCCAGCAGCTTAGGAGCGAACTATGAGCAGTTCTTC.

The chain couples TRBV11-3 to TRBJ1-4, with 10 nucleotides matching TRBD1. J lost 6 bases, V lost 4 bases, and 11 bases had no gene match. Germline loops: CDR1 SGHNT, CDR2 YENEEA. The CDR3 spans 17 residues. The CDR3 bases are TGTGCCAGCAGCTGGGGGACAGGGGAGGTCTTGCATGAAAAACTGTTTTTT. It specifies CASSWGTGEVLHEKLFF.

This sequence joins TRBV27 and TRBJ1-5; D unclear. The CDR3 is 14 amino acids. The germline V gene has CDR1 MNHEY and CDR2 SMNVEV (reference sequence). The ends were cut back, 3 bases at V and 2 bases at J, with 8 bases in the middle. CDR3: CASSFMAGNQPQHF. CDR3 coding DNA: TGTGCCAGCAGTTTTATGGCCGGCAATCAGCCCCAGCATTTT.

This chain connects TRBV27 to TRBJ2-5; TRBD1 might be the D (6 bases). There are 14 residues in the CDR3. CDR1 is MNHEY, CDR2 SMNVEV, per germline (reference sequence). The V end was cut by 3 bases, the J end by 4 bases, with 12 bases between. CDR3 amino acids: CASSLVRGGETQYF. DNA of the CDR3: TGTGCCAGCAGTTTGGTCAGGGGTGGAGAGACCCAGTACTTC.

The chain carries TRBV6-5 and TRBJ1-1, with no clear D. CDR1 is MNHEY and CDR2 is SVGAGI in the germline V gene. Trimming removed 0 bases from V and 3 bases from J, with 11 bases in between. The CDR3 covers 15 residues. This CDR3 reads CASSYSARAHTEAFF. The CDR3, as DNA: TGTGCCAGCAGTTACTCAGCGCGGGCACACACTGAAGCTTTCTTT.

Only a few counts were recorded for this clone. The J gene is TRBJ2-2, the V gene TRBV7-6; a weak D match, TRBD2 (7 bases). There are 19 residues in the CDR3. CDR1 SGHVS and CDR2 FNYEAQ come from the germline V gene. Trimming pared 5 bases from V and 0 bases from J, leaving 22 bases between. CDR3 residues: CASSDWGGALTANTGELFF. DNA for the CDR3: TGTGCCAGCAGCGACTGGGGGGGGGCCCTTACGGCGAACACCGGGGAGCTGTTTTTT.

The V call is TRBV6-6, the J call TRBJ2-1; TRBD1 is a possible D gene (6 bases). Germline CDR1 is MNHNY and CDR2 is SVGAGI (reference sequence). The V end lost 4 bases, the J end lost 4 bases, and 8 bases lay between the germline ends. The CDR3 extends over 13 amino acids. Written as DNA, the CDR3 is TGTGCCAGCAGTTGGGACATGTACAATGAGCAGTTCTTC. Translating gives CASSWDMYNEQFF.

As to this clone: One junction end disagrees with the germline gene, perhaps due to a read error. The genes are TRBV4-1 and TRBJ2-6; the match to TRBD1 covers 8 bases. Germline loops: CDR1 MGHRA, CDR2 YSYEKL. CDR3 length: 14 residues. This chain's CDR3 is CASSQEQGGNVLTF. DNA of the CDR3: TGCGCCAGCAGCCAAGAACAGGGGGGCAACGTCCTGACTTTC.

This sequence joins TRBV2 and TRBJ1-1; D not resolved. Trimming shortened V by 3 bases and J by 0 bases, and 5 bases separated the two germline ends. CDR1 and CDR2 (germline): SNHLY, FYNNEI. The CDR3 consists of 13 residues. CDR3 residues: CASSDFMNTEAFF. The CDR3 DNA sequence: TGTGCCAGCAGTGATTTTATGAACACTGAAGCTTTCTTT.

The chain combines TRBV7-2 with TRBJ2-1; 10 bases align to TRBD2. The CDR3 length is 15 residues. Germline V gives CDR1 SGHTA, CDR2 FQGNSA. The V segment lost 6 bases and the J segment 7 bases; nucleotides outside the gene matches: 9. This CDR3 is CASSLRLAGVNEQFF. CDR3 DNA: TGTGCCAGCAGTCTTCGTCTAGCGGGAGTAAATGAGCAGTTCTTC.

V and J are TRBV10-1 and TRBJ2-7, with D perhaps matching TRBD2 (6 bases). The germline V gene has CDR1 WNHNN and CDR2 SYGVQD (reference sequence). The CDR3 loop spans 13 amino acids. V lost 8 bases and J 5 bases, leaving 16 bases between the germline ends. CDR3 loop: CASGHGGGHEQYV. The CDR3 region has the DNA TGCGCCAGCGGGCACGGGGGTGGCCACGAGCAGTACGTC.

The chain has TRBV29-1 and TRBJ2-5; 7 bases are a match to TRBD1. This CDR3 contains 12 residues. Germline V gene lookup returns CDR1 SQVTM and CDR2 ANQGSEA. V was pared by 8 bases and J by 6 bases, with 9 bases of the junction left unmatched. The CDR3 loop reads CSTGEPRQTQYF. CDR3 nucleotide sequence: TGCAGCACAGGGGAGCCACGGCAGACCCAGTACTTC.